These T cell receptor beta chains were read from a single sample in a study of cytomegalovirus exposure and HLA in healthy donors. The repertoire was sequenced with immunoSEQ multiplex PCR; TCRdb's copy has only in-frame clones and lacks some. Of 150,000 to 200,000 clones in the sample, approximately 71% were seen once. Source material: PBMCs. The receptors were gathered from a woman aged 18-29 years in good health and CMV-seropositive. CDR3s include the opening cysteine and the closing phenylalanine or tryptophan. The order of the fields is J gene, D gene, clone size, V gene, CDR3 protein, CDR3 DNA. A D gene is named only where the DNA matches it firmly. Expanded clones are given a class, and other clones once, few, many or no size at all.

j_call: TRBJ1-1; d_call: TRBD1; clone_size: .; v_call: TRBV6-5; cdr3_aa: CASSPLDRVGTEAFF; cdr3_nt: TGTGCCAGCAGCCCCCTTGACAGGGTTGGCACTGAAGCTTTCTTT
j_call: TRBJ2-4; d_call: TRBD1; clone_size: .; v_call: TRBV12-5; cdr3_aa: CASGRDSFENIQYF; cdr3_nt: TGTGCTAGTGGTAGGGACAGTTTTGAAAACATTCAGTACTTC
j_call: TRBJ2-5; d_call: TRBD1; clone_size: .; v_call: TRBV5-6; cdr3_aa: CASSGTGKETQYF; cdr3_nt: TGTGCCAGCAGCGGGACAGGGAAGGAGACCCAGTACTTC
j_call: TRBJ1-2; d_call: .; clone_size: .; v_call: TRBV5-6; cdr3_aa: CASSSNPGQLRRGTF; cdr3_nt: TGTGCCAGCAGCTCAAATCCGGGACAACTACGAAGGGGCACCTTC
j_call: TRBJ1-2; d_call: .; clone_size: .; v_call: TRBV7-9; cdr3_aa: CASSFTGGGYTF; cdr3_nt: TGTGCCAGCAGCTTTACAGGAGGGGGCTACACCTTC
j_call: TRBJ1-2; d_call: .; clone_size: once; v_call: TRBV21-1; cdr3_aa: CASNSRQGKANYGYTF; cdr3_nt: TGTGCCAGCAACTCAAGACAGGGGAAAGCTAACTATGGCTACACCTTC
j_call: TRBJ1-1; d_call: .; clone_size: .; v_call: TRBV4-3; cdr3_aa: CASSQGTANTEAFF; cdr3_nt: TGCGCCAGCAGCCAAGGGACAGCGAACACTGAAGCTTTCTTT
j_call: TRBJ2-7; d_call: TRBD1; clone_size: .; v_call: TRBV5-1; cdr3_aa: CASSLGGQGYEQYF; cdr3_nt: TGCGCCAGCAGTCTTGGGGGACAGGGTTACGAGCAGTACTTC
j_call: TRBJ2-3; d_call: TRBD2; clone_size: few; v_call: TRBV5-1; cdr3_aa: CASSLPSGGSDTQYF; cdr3_nt: TGCGCCAGCAGCTTACCTAGCGGGGGCAGTGATACGCAGTATTTT
j_call: TRBJ2-7; d_call: .; clone_size: .; v_call: TRBV18; cdr3_aa: CASSPPDRSYEQYF; cdr3_nt: TGTGCCAGCTCACCCCCCGACAGGTCCTACGAGCAGTACTTC
j_call: TRBJ1-5; d_call: .; clone_size: .; v_call: TRBV27; cdr3_aa: CASSLTAVNQPQHF; cdr3_nt: TGTGCCAGCAGTTTGACGGCGGTAAATCAGCCCCAGCATTTT
j_call: TRBJ1-1; d_call: TRBD1; clone_size: .; v_call: TRBV28; cdr3_aa: CASSLQGTENTEAFF; cdr3_nt: TGTGCCAGCAGTTTGCAAGGGACAGAGAACACTGAAGCTTTCTTT
j_call: TRBJ2-1; d_call: .; clone_size: .; v_call: TRBV5-1; cdr3_aa: CASSLGPPRNNEQFF; cdr3_nt: TGCGCCAGCAGCTTGGGACCGCCGAGGAACAATGAGCAGTTCTTC
j_call: TRBJ2-6; d_call: .; clone_size: .; v_call: TRBV7-8; cdr3_aa: CASSPTGSGGANVLTF; cdr3_nt: TGTGCCAGCAGCCCCACAGGGTCTGGTGGGGCCAACGTCCTGACTTTC
j_call: TRBJ2-4; d_call: TRBD1; clone_size: few; v_call: TRBV13; cdr3_aa: CASSIRQGEAKNIQYF; cdr3_nt: TGTGCCAGCAGCATAAGACAGGGGGAGGCCAAAAACATTCAGTACTTC
j_call: TRBJ1-2; d_call: .; clone_size: .; v_call: TRBV7-9; cdr3_aa: CASSPSEYGYTF; cdr3_nt: TGTGCCAGCAGCCCCTCGGAGTATGGCTACACCTTC
j_call: TRBJ1-5; d_call: TRBD1; clone_size: .; v_call: TRBV6-1; cdr3_aa: CATYRDRSNQPQHF; cdr3_nt: TGTGCCACCTACCGGGACAGGAGCAATCAGCCCCAGCATTTT
j_call: TRBJ2-7; d_call: .; clone_size: .; v_call: TRBV4-3; cdr3_aa: CASSQAPGYEQYF; cdr3_nt: TGCGCCAGCAGCCAAGCCCCGGGCTACGAGCAGTACTTC
j_call: TRBJ1-2; d_call: .; clone_size: .; v_call: TRBV6-1; cdr3_aa: CASSCAGYTF; cdr3_nt: TGTGCCAGCAGTTGCGCAGGCTACACCTTC
j_call: TRBJ2-5; d_call: .; clone_size: .; v_call: TRBV7-8; cdr3_aa: CASSLASGALKETQYF; cdr3_nt: TGTGCCAGCAGCTTAGCTTCCGGTGCACTTAAAGAGACCCAGTACTTC
j_call: TRBJ2-1; d_call: .; clone_size: .; v_call: TRBV25-1; cdr3_aa: CASSEWTALGGQFF; cdr3_nt: TGTGCCAGCAGTGAATGGACGGCCTTAGGGGGGCAGTTCTTC
j_call: TRBJ1-1; d_call: .; clone_size: .; v_call: TRBV15; cdr3_aa: CATSRDRRGGTEAFF; cdr3_nt: TGTGCCACCAGCAGAGATCGGCGGGGCGGAACTGAAGCTTTCTTT
j_call: TRBJ2-2; d_call: TRBD2; clone_size: .; v_call: TRBV7-2; cdr3_aa: CASSSAGLAATGELFF; cdr3_nt: TGTGCCAGCAGCTCCGCAGGACTAGCGGCCACCGGGGAGCTGTTTTTT
j_call: TRBJ2-6; d_call: .; clone_size: .; v_call: TRBV12-5; cdr3_aa: CASGPRRGSGANVLTF; cdr3_nt: TGTGCTAGTGGTCCTAGACGGGGCTCTGGGGCCAACGTCCTGACTTTC
j_call: TRBJ2-7; d_call: .; clone_size: .; v_call: TRBV5-5; cdr3_aa: CASSLEGEYEQYF; cdr3_nt: TGTGCCAGCAGCTTGGAGGGGGAATACGAGCAGTACTTC
j_call: TRBJ2-3; d_call: .; clone_size: .; v_call: TRBV27; cdr3_aa: CASSSLMTGGSADTQYF; cdr3_nt: TGTGCCAGCAGTTCCTTGATGACGGGGGGCTCCGCAGATACGCAGTATTTT
j_call: TRBJ1-1; d_call: TRBD1; clone_size: .; v_call: TRBV5-1; cdr3_aa: CASSGGQGTEAFF; cdr3_nt: TGCGCCAGCAGCGGAGGACAGGGGACTGAAGCTTTCTTT
j_call: TRBJ1-1; d_call: .; clone_size: .; v_call: TRBV9; cdr3_aa: CASSVGGFTEAFF; cdr3_nt: TGTGCCAGCAGCGTAGGAGGGTTCACTGAAGCTTTCTTT
j_call: TRBJ1-4; d_call: .; clone_size: .; v_call: TRBV7-9; cdr3_aa: CASSPPLGEEKLFF; cdr3_nt: TGTGCCAGCAGCCCCCCCCTGGGCGAGGAAAAACTGTTTTTT
j_call: TRBJ2-1; d_call: TRBD2; clone_size: once; v_call: TRBV30; cdr3_aa: CAARAAGPQISYNEQFF; cdr3_nt: TGTGCTGCCAGAGCAGCGGGGCCCCAAATTTCCTACAATGAGCAGTTCTTC
j_call: TRBJ1-2; d_call: .; clone_size: few; v_call: TRBV27; cdr3_aa: CASSTSQGGAHVFGYTF; cdr3_nt: TGTGCCAGCAGCACAAGTCAAGGAGGGGCCCATGTGTTTGGCTACACCTTC
j_call: TRBJ1-5; d_call: .; clone_size: .; v_call: TRBV6-6; cdr3_aa: CASETGGAYSNQPQHF; cdr3_nt: TGTGCCAGCGAAACGGGGGGCGCGTATAGCAATCAGCCCCAGCATTTT
j_call: TRBJ1-6; d_call: TRBD1; clone_size: .; v_call: TRBV9; cdr3_aa: CASSSSGGYSPLHF; cdr3_nt: TGTGCCAGCAGCTCCTCAGGGGGGTACTCACCCCTCCACTTT
j_call: TRBJ2-3; d_call: .; clone_size: .; v_call: TRBV9; cdr3_aa: CASSVTQDTQYF; cdr3_nt: TGTGCCAGCAGCGTCACTCAAGATACGCAGTATTTT
j_call: TRBJ1-4; d_call: .; clone_size: .; v_call: TRBV7-2; cdr3_aa: CASSLARRRNEKLFF; cdr3_nt: TGTGCCAGCAGCTTAGCGCGACGGAGAAATGAAAAACTGTTTTTT
j_call: TRBJ2-5; d_call: .; clone_size: .; v_call: TRBV5-5; cdr3_aa: CASSSQETQYF; cdr3_nt: TGTGCCAGCAGCTCGCAAGAGACCCAGTACTTC
j_call: TRBJ1-1; d_call: TRBD1; clone_size: .; v_call: TRBV10-3; cdr3_aa: CAISPTGVNTEAFF; cdr3_nt: TGTGCCATCAGTCCGACAGGGGTGAACACTGAAGCTTTCTTT
j_call: TRBJ2-5; d_call: .; clone_size: few; v_call: TRBV9; cdr3_aa: CASSALGTAWETQYF; cdr3_nt: TGTGCCAGCAGCGCTCTCGGGACTGCCTGGGAGACCCAGTACTTC
j_call: TRBJ1-2; d_call: .; clone_size: .; v_call: TRBV29-1; cdr3_aa: CSVGRRWEGGYGYTF; cdr3_nt: TGCAGCGTTGGAAGGAGGTGGGAGGGCGGCTATGGCTACACCTTC
j_call: TRBJ2-3; d_call: .; clone_size: .; v_call: TRBV7-9; cdr3_aa: CASSLGPSKTDTQYF; cdr3_nt: TGTGCCAGCAGCTTAGGCCCCTCTAAGACAGATACGCAGTATTTT
j_call: TRBJ1-2; d_call: TRBD1; clone_size: .; v_call: TRBV27; cdr3_aa: CASSSLIGTVYGYTF; cdr3_nt: TGTGCCAGCAGTTCACTTATCGGGACAGTCTATGGCTACACCTTC
j_call: TRBJ1-6; d_call: .; clone_size: .; v_call: TRBV23-1; cdr3_aa: CASSQGRKDSPLHF; cdr3_nt: TGCGCCAGCAGTCAGGGCAGAAAGGATTCACCCCTCCACTTT
j_call: TRBJ1-5; d_call: TRBD1; clone_size: .; v_call: TRBV30; cdr3_aa: CTWSVLGQRIQPQHF; cdr3_nt: TGTACCTGGAGTGTACTGGGACAGAGGATCCAGCCCCAGCATTTT
j_call: TRBJ1-1; d_call: .; clone_size: few; v_call: TRBV5-1; cdr3_aa: CASSSTVNTEAFF; cdr3_nt: TGCGCCAGCAGCTCTACAGTGAACACTGAAGCTTTCTTT
j_call: TRBJ1-5; d_call: .; clone_size: .; v_call: TRBV6-5; cdr3_aa: CASSYSRDQPQHF; cdr3_nt: TGTGCCAGCAGTTACTCGAGAGATCAGCCCCAGCATTTT
j_call: TRBJ1-5; d_call: TRBD1; clone_size: .; v_call: TRBV28; cdr3_aa: CASSGWDSTFNQPQHF; cdr3_nt: TGTGCCAGCAGTGGTTGGGACAGTACTTTTAATCAGCCCCAGCATTTT
j_call: TRBJ2-7; d_call: TRBD2; clone_size: .; v_call: TRBV11-2; cdr3_aa: CASSTLAGGSYEQYF; cdr3_nt: TGTGCCAGCAGCACCTTAGCGGGGGGCTCCTACGAGCAGTACTTC
j_call: TRBJ2-7; d_call: TRBD2; clone_size: few; v_call: TRBV9; cdr3_aa: CASSENLGTSGGHPYEQYF; cdr3_nt: TGTGCCAGCAGCGAGAATCTCGGGACTAGCGGGGGTCACCCTTACGAGCAGTACTTC
j_call: TRBJ1-4; d_call: .; clone_size: .; v_call: TRBV7-2; cdr3_aa: CASNSPTNEKLFF; cdr3_nt: TGTGCCAGCAACAGTCCAACTAATGAAAAACTGTTTTTT
j_call: TRBJ1-5; d_call: .; clone_size: .; v_call: TRBV19; cdr3_aa: CASTRQAGQPQHF; cdr3_nt: TGTGCCAGTACCAGACAGGCGGGTCAGCCCCAGCATTTT
j_call: TRBJ2-5; d_call: .; clone_size: .; v_call: TRBV11-3; cdr3_aa: CASSLAPGTQYF; cdr3_nt: TGTGCCAGCAGCCTCGCCCCGGGGACCCAGTACTTC
j_call: TRBJ2-7; d_call: .; clone_size: .; v_call: TRBV27; cdr3_aa: CASSIGQSYEQYF; cdr3_nt: TGTGCCAGCAGTATTGGACAGTCCTACGAGCAGTACTTC
j_call: TRBJ2-1; d_call: .; clone_size: .; v_call: TRBV6-5; cdr3_aa: CASIAGNEQFF; cdr3_nt: TGTGCCAGCATCGCCGGGAATGAGCAGTTCTTC
j_call: TRBJ2-7; d_call: TRBD1; clone_size: once; v_call: TRBV4-3; cdr3_aa: CASSLSTGTGSFEQYF; cdr3_nt: TGCGCCAGCAGCCTATCGACCGGGACAGGGTCTTTCGAGCAGTACTTC
j_call: TRBJ1-3; d_call: .; clone_size: .; v_call: TRBV2; cdr3_aa: CASSEERVNTIYF; cdr3_nt: TGTGCCAGCAGTGAAGAGCGGGTAAACACCATATATTTT
j_call: TRBJ2-5; d_call: .; clone_size: .; v_call: TRBV5-4; cdr3_aa: CASSLDAQGTQYF; cdr3_nt: TGTGCCAGCAGCTTGGACGCACAGGGGACCCAGTACTTC
j_call: TRBJ1-2; d_call: .; clone_size: .; v_call: TRBV9; cdr3_aa: CASSPTEFYGYTF; cdr3_nt: TGTGCCTCATCCCCGACGGAGTTCTATGGCTACACCTTC